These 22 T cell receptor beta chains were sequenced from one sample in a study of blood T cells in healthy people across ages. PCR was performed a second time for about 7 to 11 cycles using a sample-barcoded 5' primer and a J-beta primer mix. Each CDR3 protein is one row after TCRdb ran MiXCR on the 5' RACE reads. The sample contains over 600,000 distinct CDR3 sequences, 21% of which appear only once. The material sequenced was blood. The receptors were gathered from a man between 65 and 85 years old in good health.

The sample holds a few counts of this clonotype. The CDR3: CSVEAVQGRVGYTF. The CDR3 bases are TGCAGCGTTGAAGCGGTCCAGGGAAGGGTTGGCTACACCTTC. The rearrangement links TRBV29-1 to TRBJ1-2; D perhaps matches TRBD1 (5 bases). V was clipped by 1 base and J by 7 bases, with 16 bases between them. The length of the CDR3 is 14 residues. Germline CDR1 reads SQVTM; CDR2 reads ANQGSEA.

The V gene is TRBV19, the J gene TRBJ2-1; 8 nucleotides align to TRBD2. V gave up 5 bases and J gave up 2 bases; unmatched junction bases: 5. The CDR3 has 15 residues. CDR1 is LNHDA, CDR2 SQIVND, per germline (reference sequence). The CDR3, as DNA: TGTGCCAGTAGTTGGGGTAGCGGGGCCTACAATGAGCAGTTCTTC. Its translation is CASSWGSGAYNEQFF.

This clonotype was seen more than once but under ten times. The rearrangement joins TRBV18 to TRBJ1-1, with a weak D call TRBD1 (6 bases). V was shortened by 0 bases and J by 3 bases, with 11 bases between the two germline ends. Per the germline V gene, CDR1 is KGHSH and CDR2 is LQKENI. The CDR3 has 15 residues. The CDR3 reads CASSPPQGMHTEAFF. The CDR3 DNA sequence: TGTGCCAGCTCACCACCGCAGGGGATGCACACTGAAGCTTTCTTT.

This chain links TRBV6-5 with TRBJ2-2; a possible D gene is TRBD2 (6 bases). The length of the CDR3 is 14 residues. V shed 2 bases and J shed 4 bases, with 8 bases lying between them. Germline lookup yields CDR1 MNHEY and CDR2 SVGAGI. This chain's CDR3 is CASSYRGFTGELFF. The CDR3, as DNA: TGTGCCAGCAGTTACCGGGGGTTCACCGGGGAGCTGTTTTTT.

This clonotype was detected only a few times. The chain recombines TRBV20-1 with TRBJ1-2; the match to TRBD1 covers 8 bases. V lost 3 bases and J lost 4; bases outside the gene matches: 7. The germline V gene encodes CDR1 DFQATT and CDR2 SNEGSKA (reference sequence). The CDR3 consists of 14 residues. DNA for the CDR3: TGCAGTGCTAGTAGGACAGGGAACTCCTATGGCTACACCTTC. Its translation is CSASRTGNSYGYTF.

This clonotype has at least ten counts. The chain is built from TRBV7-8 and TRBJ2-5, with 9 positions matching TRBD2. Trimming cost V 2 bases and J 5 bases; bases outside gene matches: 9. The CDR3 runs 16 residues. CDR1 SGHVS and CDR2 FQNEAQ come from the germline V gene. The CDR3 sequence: CASSLLVREGRETQYF. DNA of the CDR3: TGTGCCAGCAGCTTATTGGTGCGGGAGGGCCGCGAGACCCAGTACTTC.

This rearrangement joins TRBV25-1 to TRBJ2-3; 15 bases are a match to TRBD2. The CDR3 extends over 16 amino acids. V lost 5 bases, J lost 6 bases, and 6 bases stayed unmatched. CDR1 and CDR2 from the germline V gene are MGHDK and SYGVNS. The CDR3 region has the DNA TGTGCCAGCAGTAAGGATGGACTAGCGGGAGGGGATACGCAGTATTTT. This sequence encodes CASSKDGLAGGDTQYF.

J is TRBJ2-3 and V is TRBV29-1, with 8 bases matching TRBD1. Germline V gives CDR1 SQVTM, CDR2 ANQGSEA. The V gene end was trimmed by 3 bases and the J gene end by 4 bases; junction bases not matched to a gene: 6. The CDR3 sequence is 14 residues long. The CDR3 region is CSVDRTGTADTQYF. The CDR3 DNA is TGCAGCGTTGATCGGACAGGGACCGCAGATACGCAGTATTTT.

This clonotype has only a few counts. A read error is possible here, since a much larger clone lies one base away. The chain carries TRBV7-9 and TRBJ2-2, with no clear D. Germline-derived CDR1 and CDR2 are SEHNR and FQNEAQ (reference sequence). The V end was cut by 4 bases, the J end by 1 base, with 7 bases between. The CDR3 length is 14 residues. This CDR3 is CASSSWGNTGELFF. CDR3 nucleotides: TGTGCCAGCAGCTCATGGGGGAACACCGGGGAGCTGTTTTTT.

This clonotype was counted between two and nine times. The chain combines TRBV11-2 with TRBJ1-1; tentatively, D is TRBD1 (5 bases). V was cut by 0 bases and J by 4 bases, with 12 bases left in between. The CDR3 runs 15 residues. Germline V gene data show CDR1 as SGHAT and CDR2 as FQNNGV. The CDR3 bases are TGTGCCAGCAGCTTAGATGGGGGAGGCCCCACTGAAGCTTTCTTT. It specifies CASSLDGGGPTEAFF.

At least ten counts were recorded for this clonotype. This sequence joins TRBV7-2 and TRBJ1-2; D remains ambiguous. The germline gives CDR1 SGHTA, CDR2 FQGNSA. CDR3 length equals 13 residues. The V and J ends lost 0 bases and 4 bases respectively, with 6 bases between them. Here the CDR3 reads CASSLASAYGYTF. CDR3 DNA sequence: TGTGCCAGCAGCTTAGCTTCAGCCTATGGCTACACCTTC.

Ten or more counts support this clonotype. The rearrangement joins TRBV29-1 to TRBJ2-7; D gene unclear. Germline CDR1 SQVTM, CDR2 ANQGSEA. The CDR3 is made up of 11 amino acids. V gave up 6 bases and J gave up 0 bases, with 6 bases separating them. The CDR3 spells CSVGNSYEQYF. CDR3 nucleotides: TGCAGCGTGGGCAACTCCTACGAGCAGTACTTC.

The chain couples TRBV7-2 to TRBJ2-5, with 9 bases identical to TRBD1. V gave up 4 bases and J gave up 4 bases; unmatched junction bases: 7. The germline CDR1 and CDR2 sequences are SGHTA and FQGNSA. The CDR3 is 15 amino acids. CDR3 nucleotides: TGTGCCAGCAGCTCACAGGGGGCTAAGGGAGAGACCCAGTACTTC. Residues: CASSSQGAKGETQYF.

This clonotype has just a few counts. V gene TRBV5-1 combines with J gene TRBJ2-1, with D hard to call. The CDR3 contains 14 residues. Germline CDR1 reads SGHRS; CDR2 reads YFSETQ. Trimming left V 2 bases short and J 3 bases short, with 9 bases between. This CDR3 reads CASSLSRDYNEQFF. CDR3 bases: TGCGCCAGCAGCTTAAGCCGAGACTACAATGAGCAGTTCTTC.

CDR3 nucleotide sequence: TGTGCCTGGAGTCACAAGGTCAAGTGGGAGCAGTACTTC. This codes for CAWSHKVKWEQYF. The genes are TRBV30 and TRBJ2-7; D is unresolved. CDR3 size: 13 residues. The V end was cut by 2 bases, the J end by 7 bases, with 15 bases between. Germline CDR1 and CDR2: GTSNPN and SVGIG (reference sequence).

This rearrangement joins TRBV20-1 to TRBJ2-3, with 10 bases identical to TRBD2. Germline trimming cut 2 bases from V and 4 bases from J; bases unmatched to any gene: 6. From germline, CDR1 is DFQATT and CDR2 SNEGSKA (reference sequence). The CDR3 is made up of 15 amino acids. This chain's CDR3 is CSARSLAGGPDTQYF. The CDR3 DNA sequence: TGCAGTGCTAGATCTTTAGCGGGAGGCCCAGATACGCAGTATTTT.

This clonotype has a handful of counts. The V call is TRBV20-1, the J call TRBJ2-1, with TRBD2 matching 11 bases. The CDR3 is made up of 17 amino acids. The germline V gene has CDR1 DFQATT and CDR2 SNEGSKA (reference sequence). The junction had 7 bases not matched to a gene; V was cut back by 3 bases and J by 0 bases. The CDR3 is CSASWLAGGLSYNEQFF. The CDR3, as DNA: TGCAGTGCTAGCTGGCTAGCGGGAGGCCTCTCCTACAATGAGCAGTTCTTC.

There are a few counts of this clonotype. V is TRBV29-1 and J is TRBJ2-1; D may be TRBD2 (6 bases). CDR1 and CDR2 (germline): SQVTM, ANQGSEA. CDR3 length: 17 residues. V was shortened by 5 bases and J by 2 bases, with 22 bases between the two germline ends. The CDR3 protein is CSVLPNAGTLAYNEQFF. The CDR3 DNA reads TGCAGCGTTTTGCCGAACGCCGGGACTCTAGCCTACAATGAGCAGTTCTTC.

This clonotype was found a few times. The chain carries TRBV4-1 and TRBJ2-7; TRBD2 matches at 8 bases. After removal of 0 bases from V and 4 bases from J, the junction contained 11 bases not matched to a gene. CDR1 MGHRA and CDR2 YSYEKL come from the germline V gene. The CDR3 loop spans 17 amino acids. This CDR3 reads CASSQDRGTSIRYEQYF. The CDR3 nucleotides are TGCGCCAGCAGCCAAGATCGAGGGACTAGTATTAGGTACGAGCAGTACTTC.

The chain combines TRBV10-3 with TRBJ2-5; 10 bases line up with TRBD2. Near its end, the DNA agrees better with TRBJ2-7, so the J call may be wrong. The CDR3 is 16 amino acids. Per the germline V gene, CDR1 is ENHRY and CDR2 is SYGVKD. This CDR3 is CAISEPYLAGVDEQYF. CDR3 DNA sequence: TGTGCCATCAGTGAGCCCTATCTAGCGGGAGTTGACGAGCAGTACTTC.

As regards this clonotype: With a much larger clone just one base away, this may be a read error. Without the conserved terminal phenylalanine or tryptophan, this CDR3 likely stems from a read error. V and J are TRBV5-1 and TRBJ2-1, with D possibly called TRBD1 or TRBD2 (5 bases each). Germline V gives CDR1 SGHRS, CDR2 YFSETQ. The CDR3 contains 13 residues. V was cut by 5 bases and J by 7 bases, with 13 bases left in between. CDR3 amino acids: CASSRDQWNEQFV. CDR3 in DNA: TGCGCCAGCAGTCGGGACCAGTGGAATGAGCAGTTCGTC.

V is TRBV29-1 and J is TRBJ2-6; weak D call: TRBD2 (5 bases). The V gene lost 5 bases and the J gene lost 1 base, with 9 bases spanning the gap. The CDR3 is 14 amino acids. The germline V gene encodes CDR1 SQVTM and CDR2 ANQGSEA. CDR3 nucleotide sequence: TGCAGCGTTACGTCGGGGTCTGGGGCCAACGTCCTGACTTTC. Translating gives CSVTSGSGANVLTF.